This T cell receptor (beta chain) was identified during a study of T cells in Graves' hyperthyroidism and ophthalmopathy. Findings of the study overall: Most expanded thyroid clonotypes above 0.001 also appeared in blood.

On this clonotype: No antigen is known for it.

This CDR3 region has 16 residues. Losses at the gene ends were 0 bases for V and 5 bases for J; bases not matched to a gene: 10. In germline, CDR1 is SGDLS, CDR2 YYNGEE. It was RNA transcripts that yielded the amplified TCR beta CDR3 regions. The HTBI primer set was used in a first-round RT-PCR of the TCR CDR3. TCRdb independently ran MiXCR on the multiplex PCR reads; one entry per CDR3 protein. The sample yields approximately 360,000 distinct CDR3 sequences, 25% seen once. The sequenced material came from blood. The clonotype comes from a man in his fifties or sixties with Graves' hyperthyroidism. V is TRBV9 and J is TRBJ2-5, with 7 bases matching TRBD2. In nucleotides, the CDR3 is TGTGCCAGCAGCGTAGACTCTGGCGGGAGAGGGGAGACCCAGTACTTC. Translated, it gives CASSVDSGGRGETQYF. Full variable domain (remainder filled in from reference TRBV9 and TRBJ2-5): DSGVTQTPKHLITATGQRVTLRCSPRSGDLSVYWYQQSLDQGLQFLIQYYNGEERAKGNILERFSAQQFPDLHSELNLSSLELGDSALYFCASSVDSGGRGETQYFGPGTRLLVL.